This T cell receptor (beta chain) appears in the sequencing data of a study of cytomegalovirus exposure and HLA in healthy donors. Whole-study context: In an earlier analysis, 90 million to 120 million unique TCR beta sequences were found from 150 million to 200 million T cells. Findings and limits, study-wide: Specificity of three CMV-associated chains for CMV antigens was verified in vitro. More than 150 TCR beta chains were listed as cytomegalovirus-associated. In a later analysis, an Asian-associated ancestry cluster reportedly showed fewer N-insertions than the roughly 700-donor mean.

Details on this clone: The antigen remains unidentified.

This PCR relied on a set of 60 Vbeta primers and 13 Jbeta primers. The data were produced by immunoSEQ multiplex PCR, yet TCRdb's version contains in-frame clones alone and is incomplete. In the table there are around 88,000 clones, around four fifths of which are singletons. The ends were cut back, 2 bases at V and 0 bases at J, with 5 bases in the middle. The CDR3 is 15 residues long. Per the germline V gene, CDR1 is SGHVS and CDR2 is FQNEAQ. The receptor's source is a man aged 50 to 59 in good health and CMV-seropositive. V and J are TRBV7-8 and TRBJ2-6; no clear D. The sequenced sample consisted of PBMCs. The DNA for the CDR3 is TGTGCCAGCAGCTTAACAGTCTCTGGGGCCAACGTCCTGACTTTC. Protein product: CASSLTVSGANVLTF.